The source of this T cell receptor (beta chain) is a study of blood T cells in healthy people across ages. A second PCR, run for roughly 7 to 12 cycles, used a sample-barcoded 5' primer plus a J-beta primer mix. Each of the cDNA molecules was tagged by a template-switch adaptor with 12 random nucleotides. Each CDR3 protein is one row after TCRdb ran MiXCR on the 5' RACE reads. The sample contains around 1,700,000 distinct CDR3 sequences, approximately 28% of which appear only once. Extraction of total RNA produced a minimum of 5 micrograms from each sample. The germline V gene has CDR1 SGHRS and CDR2 YFSETQ. V was pared by 4 bases and J by 8 bases, with 7 bases of the junction left unmatched. There are 14 residues in the CDR3.

This TCR derives from a woman aged 25 to 45 in good health. The specimen sequenced was blood. This sequence joins TRBV5-1 and TRBJ2-4; 9 nucleotides align to TRBD1. In DNA form, the CDR3 reads TGCGCCAGCAGCACGGGACAGGGAGGGGACATTCAGTACTTC. The encoded protein is CASSTGQGGDIQYF.